This T cell receptor (beta chain) was documented in a study of T cell responses to AZD1222 COVID-19 vaccine. Background on the study: Second-dose groups at about 4 or about 12 weeks were pooled.

The CDR3 extends over 14 amino acids. Per germline, CDR1 MNHEY and CDR2 SMNVEV (reference sequence). The ends were cut back, 5 bases at V and 14 bases at J, with 19 bases in the middle. The assay was immunoSEQ multiplex PCR, and TCRdb's table has in-frame clones only and misses some. The sample contains 100,000 or so clones, roughly 90% of which appear only once. This clone was recorded a few times. The clonotype was recovered from an adult in good health. This chain connects TRBV27 to TRBJ1-6, with TRBD1 as a possible D gene (5 bases). Sample: peripheral blood, taken on day 0 of AZD1222 vaccination. The CDR3 DNA reads TGTGCCAGCAGTCCCTTATTACCAGGGAAATCCCTCCACTTT. This gives the protein CASSPLLPGKSLHF.